The 16 T cell receptor beta chains below were found in one sample sequenced in a study of OX40 agonist ivuxolimab in advanced cancers. Sequencing used immunoSEQ multiplex PCR; TCRdb keeps in-frame clones, though not all of them. Here the sample spans over 80,000 clones, about 94% being singletons. The sample consisted of CD4+ or CD8+ T cells sorted from blood, taken in a trial of the OX40 agonist ivuxolimab. Receptors originate from an adult with an advanced solid tumor such as melanoma, head and neck, liver or kidney cancer.

V and J are TRBV9 and TRBJ2-5, with 10 bases that match TRBD1. This CDR3 spans 18 amino acids. Germline V CDR1 and CDR2: SGDLS, YYNGEE. V lost 3 bases, J lost 4 bases, and 15 bases stayed unmatched. CDR3 loop: CASSAPRDDRGRLETQYF. Here the CDR3 DNA reads TGTGCCAGCAGCGCACCGAGAGATGACAGGGGGCGCTTAGAGACCCAGTACTTC.

The chain carries TRBV4-1 and TRBJ1-3, with a weak D call TRBD1 (5 bases). The germline gives CDR1 MGHRA, CDR2 YSYEKL. V was clipped by 6 bases and J by 1 base, with 19 bases between them. This CDR3 has 17 amino acids. The CDR3: CASSRPGRESSGNTIYF. DNA of the CDR3: TGCGCCAGCAGTCGTCCGGGACGGGAATCGTCTGGAAACACCATATATTTT.

This chain links TRBV30 with TRBJ1-1; D is unclear. V lost 3 bases and J lost 0, with 20 bases in between. The CDR3 contains 17 residues. Looked up from germline, CDR1 is GTSNPN and CDR2 is SVGIG (reference sequence). The CDR3 protein is CAWSVSTLRRLNTEAFF. For the CDR3, the DNA is TGTGCCTGGAGCGTCTCTACCCTCAGGCGGCTGAACACTGAAGCTTTCTTT. Filled out from reference TRBV30 and TRBJ1-1, the complete variable domain reads SQTIHQWPATLVQPVGSPLSLECTVEGTSNPNLYWYRQAAGRGLQLLFYSVGIGQISSEVPQNLSASRPQDRQFILSSKKLLLSDSGFYLCAWSVSTLRRLNTEAFFGQGTRLTVV.

The chain recombines TRBV18 with TRBJ2-7, with D possibly called TRBD1 or TRBD2 (5 bases each). Germline loops: CDR1 KGHSH, CDR2 LQKENI. The CDR3 length is 14 residues. Trimming shortened V by 2 bases and J by 6 bases, and 14 bases separated the two germline ends. In DNA form, the CDR3 reads TGTGCCAGCTCACCAATCGAGGCAGGGACCGAGCAGTACTTC. Translated: CASSPIEAGTEQYF.

The chain carries TRBV19 and TRBJ2-1; 15 bases agree with TRBD2. Germline assignment: CDR1 LNHDA and CDR2 SQIVND (reference sequence). J was trimmed by 9 bases and V by 6 bases; bases with no gene match: 6. The CDR3 covers 15 residues. The CDR3 loop is CASSSGLAGGLEQFF. CDR3 nucleotides: TGTGCCAGTAGCTCGGGACTAGCGGGAGGTCTTGAGCAGTTCTTC.

The chain is built from TRBV29-1 and TRBJ2-1; 14 positions agree with TRBD2. CDR3 size: 13 residues. With 7 bases clipped from V and 9 bases from J, the junction kept 5 bases outside the gene matches. Germline V gene lookup returns CDR1 SQVTM and CDR2 ANQGSEA. In DNA, the CDR3 is TGCAGCGACAAGACTAGCGGGAGGGGTGAGCAGTTCTTC. Translating it yields CSDKTSGRGEQFF.

The rearrangement links TRBV30 to TRBJ2-7; D assignment may be TRBD1 or TRBD2 (6 bases each). V was clipped by 3 bases and J by 4 bases, with 16 bases between them. CDR1 and CDR2 from the germline V gene are GTSNPN and SVGIG (reference sequence). The CDR3 is 14 amino acids. The CDR3 DNA reads TGTGCCTGGAGCCCACAGGGAGGTGGGTACGAGCAGTACTTC. Translation gives CAWSPQGGGYEQYF.

The chain joins TRBV18 to TRBJ1-1, with a possible D match to TRBD1 (6 bases). This CDR3 is built from 13 residues. Trimming took off 8 bases at V and 1 base at J, with 11 bases between the two ends. Germline loops: CDR1 KGHSH, CDR2 LQKENI. CDR3 residues: CASRSGANTEAFF. CDR3 in DNA: TGTGCCAGCCGGTCGGGGGCGAACACTGAAGCTTTCTTT.

V is TRBV29-1 and J is TRBJ2-5; D gene uncertain. V lost 7 bases to trimming and J lost 7 bases, with 13 bases between them. CDR3 length: 11 residues. Germline assignment: CDR1 SQVTM and CDR2 ANQGSEA. CDR3 residues: CSAPRKRTQYF. In DNA form, the CDR3 reads TGCAGCGCACCAAGAAAACGGACCCAGTACTTC.

The chain combines TRBV28 with TRBJ1-1, with TRBD1 matching 8 bases. The trim removed 6 bases at V and 5 bases at J, leaving 14 bases unmatched. This CDR3 contains 16 residues. From germline, CDR1 is MDHEN and CDR2 SYDVKM. The CDR3 DNA reads TGTGCCAGCAGCTCTATTCTGGACAGGGTCAAGACTGAAGCTTTCTTT. Amino acids: CASSSILDRVKTEAFF.

The chain joins TRBV5-1 to TRBJ2-6; TRBD1 matches at 8 bases. Germline V gene data show CDR1 as SGHRS and CDR2 as YFSETQ. J gave up 3 bases and V 1 base, and 9 bases lay outside the gene matches. The CDR3 consists of 18 residues. This CDR3 is CASSLFPGGYFGANVLTF. The CDR3 DNA reads as TGCGCCAGCAGCTTGTTTCCAGGGGGCTATTTTGGGGCCAACGTCCTGACTTTC.

The chain uses TRBV18 and TRBJ2-1; D is perhaps TRBD1 or TRBD2 (5 bases each). Deletions cut 3 bases from V and 9 bases from J, with 15 bases between. Germline V gene lookup returns CDR1 KGHSH and CDR2 LQKENI. This CDR3 comprises 14 residues. The CDR3 loop reads CASSPRGPTSEQFF. In DNA form, the CDR3 reads TGTGCCAGCTCACCGAGGGGACCGACCAGTGAGCAGTTCTTC.

The rearrangement links TRBV11-1 to TRBJ1-1, with a possible D match to TRBD1 (5 bases). This CDR3 is built from 16 residues. Germline V gene sequence: CDR1 SGHAT, CDR2 FQDESV (reference sequence). The V and J ends lost 5 bases and 4 bases respectively, with 20 bases between them. This CDR3 reads CASSPGILTLSTEAFF. The CDR3 DNA reads as TGTGCCAGCAGCCCAGGGATCTTAACCCTGAGCACTGAAGCTTTCTTT.

The chain uses TRBV7-9 and TRBJ1-4; D not certain. This CDR3 spans 16 amino acids. In germline, CDR1 is SEHNR, CDR2 FQNEAQ (reference sequence). Trimming removed 2 bases from V and 0 bases from J, with 10 bases in between. CDR3 DNA sequence: TGTGCCAGCAGCTTAAGGTCTGGAGCAACTAATGAAAAACTGTTTTTT. As protein: CASSLRSGATNEKLFF. The variable domain in full, completed from reference TRBV7-9 and TRBJ1-4, reads DTGVSQNPRHKITKRGQNVTFRCDPISEHNRLYWYRQTLGQGPEFLTYFQNEAQLEKSRLLSDRFSAERPKGSFSTLEIQRTEQGDSAMYLCASSLRSGATNEKLFFGSGTQLSVL.

V is TRBV19 and J is TRBJ1-3; tentatively, D is TRBD1 (6 bases). This CDR3 comprises 13 residues. Per the germline V gene, CDR1 is LNHDA and CDR2 is SQIVND (reference sequence). The V end was cut by 11 bases, the J end by 0 bases, with 11 bases between. CDR3: CASRQASGNTIYF. The DNA for the CDR3 is TGTGCCTCTAGACAGGCCTCTGGAAACACCATATATTTT.

This sequence joins TRBV7-9 and TRBJ2-3, with 7 bases that match TRBD2. This CDR3 contains 15 residues. After removal of 5 bases from V and 0 bases from J, the junction contained 5 bases not matched to a gene. CDR1 is SEHNR, CDR2 FQNEAQ, per germline (reference sequence). CDR3 bases: TGTGCCAGCAGCCAGACTAGCTTAAGCACAGATACGCAGTATTTT. Amino acid sequence: CASSQTSLSTDTQYF.